A single sample is the source of the 6 T cell receptor beta chains below, sequenced in a study of identical twins. TCRdb used MiXCR to reprocess the 5' RACE reads, holding one entry per CDR3 protein. In the table there are 1.5 million to 2 million distinct CDR3 sequences, about 31% of which are singletons. Sequenced input: cord blood. These receptor sequences come from a newborn girl in good health.

This clonotype appeared a few times. The rearrangement uses TRBV4-1 and TRBJ2-3, with 12 bases lining up with TRBD2. Germline CDR1 reads MGHRA; CDR2 reads YSYEKL. V shed 4 bases and J 14 bases; nucleotides not matched to a gene: 10. The CDR3 is 14 residues long. CDR3 sequence: CASSRLAGDPELYF. Written as DNA, the CDR3 is TGCGCCAGCAGCCGACTAGCGGGAGACCCCGAGTTGTATTTT.

The chain is built from TRBV20-1 and TRBJ2-7, with a weak D call TRBD1 (6 bases). V dropped 4 bases and J dropped 2 bases, with 12 bases sitting between them. Per the germline V gene, CDR1 is DFQATT and CDR2 is SNEGSKA (reference sequence). The CDR3 has 13 residues. This chain's CDR3 is CSAIKQGAYEQYF. The CDR3 DNA follows: TGCAGTGCTATTAAACAGGGAGCCTACGAGCAGTACTTC.

This sequence joins TRBV14 and TRBJ2-4; D possibly corresponds to TRBD2 (6 bases). CDR1 is SGHDN, CDR2 FVKESK, per germline. Trimming shortened V by 3 bases and J by 6 bases, and 9 bases separated the two germline ends. The CDR3 is 13 residues long. The CDR3 DNA is TGTGCCAGCAGCCATAGCGGCGGAAACATTCAGTACTTC. Its protein product is CASSHSGGNIQYF.

The V call is TRBV12-3 or TRBV12-4, the J call TRBJ2-7; no reliable D call. The CDR3 is 14 residues long. V shed 4 bases and J shed 4 bases, with 14 bases lying between them. This chain's CDR3 is CASSSPPAGYEQYF. CDR3 bases: TGTGCCAGCAGTTCGCCGCCAGCCGGGTACGAGCAGTACTTC.

The rearrangement links TRBV27 to TRBJ1-5; TRBD1 might be the D (5 bases). In germline, CDR1 is MNHEY, CDR2 SMNVEV (reference sequence). This CDR3 has 14 residues. Trimming shortened V by 2 bases and J by 3 bases, and 8 bases separated the two germline ends. DNA for the CDR3: TGTGCCAGCAGTTTACCAGGGATCAATCAGCCCCAGCATTTT. It yields the protein CASSLPGINQPQHF.

The chain carries TRBV4-1 and TRBJ1-1; no reliable D call. The CDR3 consists of 15 residues. V lost 4 bases, J lost 1 base, and 13 bases lay in between. The germline V gene encodes CDR1 MGHRA and CDR2 YSYEKL. The CDR3 nucleotides are TGCGCCAGCAGCCCGAAATGGTGGCAGAACACTGAAGCTTTCTTT. Amino acids: CASSPKWWQNTEAFF.